This T cell receptor (beta chain) is drawn from a study of blood T cell repertoires in COVID-19 (dated by TCRdb to about 2020). Describing the broader study: Collaborator samples came from the United States, Italy and Spain and covered acute and convalescent phases of COVID-19. The prospective study material was composed of cDNA or gDNA derived from T cells, B-cell-depleted T cells, or PBMCs. Deeply sampled blood TCRbeta repertoires from subjects exposed to, actively infected with, or recovered from COVID-19 were included in the dataset. The repertoires were released in a freely available public database meant as a resource for research on the immune response to SARS-CoV-2. Samples came from the ongoing ImmuneRACE study (first 160 participants) plus 1,254 subjects from 6 global collaborators. The sample metadata nearly always contained a de-identified subject ID, COVID-19 status, age in years and sex. Where available, HLA class I and class II types were taken from metadata supplied by the sample provider and were not determined by assay-based typing.

Participants in the prospective study were aged about 18 to 95 years, lived in 24 United States geographic areas, and enrolled through a virtual design. Cohort assignment in the prospective study relied on participant-reported clinical history from a screening survey and a study questionnaire. Recovered participants in ImmuneRACE Cohort 3 were defined as having two consecutive negative NP/OP PCR tests, clearance from a healthcare professional, or resolution of symptoms. Each participant in the prospective study had whole blood, serum and a nasopharyngeal or oropharyngeal swab collected by mobile phlebotomists. Prospective study participants could optionally give additional blood draws and questionnaires over an approximately two-month period. Blood samples from the prospective study were shipped frozen or at room temperature prior to DNA extraction. This clone was detected only once. This receptor's antigen is unknown. It has no much larger one-base neighbor in the sample; base qualities were not kept.

The paper's findings and limits, for the study overall: The amount of clinical and demographic metadata varied by source and participant and was provided uncurated.

TCRbeta CDR3 regions were amplified from genomic DNA by means of the immunoSEQ Assay, a bias-controlled multiplex PCR. The authors' analysis ran thus. Within the assay, amplification of reference gene primers was used to estimate how many nucleated cells each sample contained. To quantify the absolute abundance of each unique TCRbeta CDR3 rearrangement, sequence reads were collapsed and filtered. Productive Simpson clonality was computed per sample as the square root of Simpson's diversity index over productive rearrangements. What TCRdb holds here is the immuneACCESS table cut down to in-frame rearrangements. Part of the clones is not present; checked against another copy, under half of the missing clones reflect an unresolved V gene, and the others are unexplained. V and J calls and clone size are given by that table; D and trimming were obtained from the DNA. The sample table lists 490,000 or so clones, 75% to 90% of them with a count of one. The top ten clonotypes cover approximately 8% of the sample.

The CDR3, from cysteine to phenylalanine, totals 16 residues. Kept here is only the CDR3 DNA, which spans 48 bases and is read in frame from base 1. The germline V gene yields SQVTM for CDR1 and ANQGSEA for CDR2. From V the trimming removes 3 bases and from J it removes 5 bases, while the gene matches leave 10 bases of the junction unaccounted for. Sequencing used PBMCs or T cells enriched from blood (not recorded which). The receptor's source is an older woman who had recovered from COVID-19. The V and J segments used are TRBV29-1 and TRBJ2-2; TRBD1 lines up with 9 middle nucleotides. The bases are TGCAGCGTTGACACAGGGGGCGGAATTGGGACCGGGGAGCTGTTTTTT. It translates to CSVDTGGGIGTGELFF.